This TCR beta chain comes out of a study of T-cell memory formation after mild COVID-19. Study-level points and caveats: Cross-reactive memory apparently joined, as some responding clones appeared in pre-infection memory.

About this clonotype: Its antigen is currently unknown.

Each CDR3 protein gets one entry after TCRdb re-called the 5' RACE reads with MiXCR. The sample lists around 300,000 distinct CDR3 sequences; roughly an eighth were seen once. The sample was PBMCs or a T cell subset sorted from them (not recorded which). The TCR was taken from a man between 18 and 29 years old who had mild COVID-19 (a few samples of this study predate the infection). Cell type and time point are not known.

The CDR3 is CASKRTGGKETQYF. The CDR3 bases are TGTGCCAGCAAACGGACAGGGGGCAAGGAGACCCAGTACTTC. V usage is TRBV19 and J usage is TRBJ2-5; 11 nucleotides align to TRBD1. Looked up from germline, CDR1 is LNHDA and CDR2 is SQIVND (reference sequence). The CDR3 is made up of 14 amino acids. V shed 9 bases and J 5 bases; nucleotides not matched to a gene: 8.